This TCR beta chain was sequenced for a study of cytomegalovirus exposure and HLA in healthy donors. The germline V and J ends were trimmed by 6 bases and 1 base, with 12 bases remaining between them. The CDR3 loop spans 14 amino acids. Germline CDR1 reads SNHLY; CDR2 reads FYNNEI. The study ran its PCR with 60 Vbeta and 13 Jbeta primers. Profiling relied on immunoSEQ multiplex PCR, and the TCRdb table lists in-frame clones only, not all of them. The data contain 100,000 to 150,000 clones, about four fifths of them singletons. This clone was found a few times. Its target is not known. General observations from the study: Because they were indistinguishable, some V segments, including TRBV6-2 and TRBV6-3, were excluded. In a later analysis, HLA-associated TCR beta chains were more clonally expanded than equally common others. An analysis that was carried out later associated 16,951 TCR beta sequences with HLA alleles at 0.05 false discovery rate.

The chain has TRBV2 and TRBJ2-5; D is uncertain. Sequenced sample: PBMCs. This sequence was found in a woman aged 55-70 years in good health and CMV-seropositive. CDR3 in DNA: TGTGCCAGCAGGAACTTAGCAATCCAAGAGACCCAGTACTTC. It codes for CASRNLAIQETQYF.